The source of this T cell receptor (beta chain) is a study of identical twins. Study-wide findings and caveats: While abundant cord blood beta clonotypes carried fewer insertions, memory repertoires showed no such pattern.

Germline V gives CDR1 LGHNA, CDR2 YSLEER. The CDR3 runs to 16 residues. Trimming cost V 0 bases and J 7 bases, with 19 bases left between them. Healthy Caucasians provided all donations. This clonotype was found a few times. What it binds is not known. TCRdb reprocessed the 5' RACE reads with MiXCR, giving one entry per CDR3 protein. The repertoire holds around 250,000 distinct CDR3 sequences, with about 8.9% as singletons. These data were also reused for a study on yellow fever vaccine responses in identical twins. From that second work: A vaccine T cell response that seemed partly convergent and partly personalized was reported in twins.

This chain links TRBV4-3 with TRBJ2-7; the D gene could be TRBD1 or TRBD2 (6 bases each). The receptor comes from a woman between 18 and 29 years old in good health. The sequencing input was CD8+ T cells sorted from blood. Here the CDR3 reads CASSQDRSQGGWEQYF. The CDR3 DNA follows: TGCGCCAGCAGCCAAGATCGTTCACAGGGAGGCTGGGAGCAGTACTTC.